This TCR beta chain was identified during a study of monozygotic twins with inflammatory bowel disease. A word on this clonotype: Its antigen is currently unknown.

Study-wide results and caveats: Evidence did not back any single strong signal or clonotype linked to IBD. Repertoires of patients may have been made more variable by differing immunosuppressive treatments.

From 3,500 to 4,000 ng of total RNA, each TCR library was prepared. TCRdb derives one entry per CDR3 protein from the 5' RACE reads, leaving out DNA. The sample has a few hundred thousand distinct CDR3 sequences. Germline CDR1 SGHVS, CDR2 FQNEAQ. The CDR3 runs 15 residues. The source material was blood. The chain couples TRBV7-8 to TRBJ2-3; TCRdb reports TRBD1, a call that lacks DNA to check it against. This clonotype originated in a human donor with ulcerative colitis or Crohn's disease, or a healthy co-twin of an affected twin (not recorded which). The CDR3 is CASKNRRGRRDTQYF.